Listed here is a single T cell receptor (beta chain). The data are from a study of blood T cell repertoires in COVID-19. Background on the study: Sites in the United States, Italy and Spain provided acute and convalescent COVID-19 samples. PBMCs, B-cell-depleted T cells, or T cells provided the cDNA or gDNA that made up the material.

Enrolled through a virtual design, the participants were between 18 and 89 years of age and came from about two dozen US areas. In assigning cohorts, the study relied on participant-reported clinical history. CDR1 and CDR2 (germline): SGHDN, FVKESK. This CDR3 contains 16 residues. The junction had 5 bases not matched to a gene; V was cut back by 1 base and J by 4 bases. TCRdb keeps only in-frame clones here, not all; method: immunoSEQ multiplex PCR. Of fewer than 250,000 clones listed, around 85% are singletons. The V call is TRBV14, the J call TRBJ2-1, with TRBD2 matching 9 bases. Material for sequencing was PBMCs or T cells enriched from blood (not recorded which). The receptor comes from a woman aged 40 to 50 with acute COVID-19. CDR3 residues: CASSQGRSGSYNEQFF. CDR3 sequence (DNA): TGTGCCAGCAGCCAAGGCCGTAGCGGGAGTTACAATGAGCAGTTCTTC.